Listed below are T cell receptor beta chains from one sample, sequenced in a study of OX40 agonist ivuxolimab in advanced cancers. Libraries were prepared by immunoSEQ multiplex PCR; TCRdb keeps only in-frame clonotypes and omits some of them. This table has about 95,000 clones, roughly nine tenths appearing once. Sequenced material: CD4+ or CD8+ T cells sorted from blood, taken in a trial of the OX40 agonist ivuxolimab. The receptors here all came from an adult with an advanced solid tumor such as melanoma, head and neck, liver or kidney cancer. Both conserved end residues are part of each CDR3. The D gene is left open where the match is weak. Size values are once, few and many counts, or a class for expanded clones, and some rows have none.

D: .; J: TRBJ2-1; V: TRBV10-3; size: .; DNA: TGTGCCATCAGAACAGATACTGAGCAGTTCTTC; CDR3: CAIRTDTEQFF
D: .; J: TRBJ2-3; V: TRBV6-6; size: .; DNA: TGTGCCAGCAGTTTTGGGACCGACACAGATACGCAGTATTTT; CDR3: CASSFGTDTDTQYF
D: TRBD2; J: TRBJ2-1; V: TRBV7-6; size: .; DNA: TGTGCCAGCAGCTTAGGTGTAGCGGGGGGAGACAATGAGCAGTTCTTC; CDR3: CASSLGVAGGDNEQFF
D: .; J: TRBJ1-2; V: TRBV6-1; size: few; DNA: TGTGCCAGCAGTGAAAGCGGGGGTTGGGGGAACTATGGCTACACCTTC; CDR3: CASSESGGWGNYGYTF
D: TRBD1; J: TRBJ2-7; V: TRBV7-2; size: .; DNA: TGTGCCAGCAGCATCCACCCGGGACAGGGGGCTCTCGAGCAGTACTTC; CDR3: CASSIHPGQGALEQYF
D: .; J: TRBJ2-5; V: TRBV5-5; size: .; DNA: TGTGCCAGCAGCTTCCTTATCTCCAGGGGCGGGGAGACCCAGTACTTC; CDR3: CASSFLISRGGETQYF
D: TRBD2; J: TRBJ2-1; V: TRBV6-5; size: .; DNA: TGTGCCAGCAGAACAATAGCGGGGGACAATGAGCAGTTCTTC; CDR3: CASRTIAGDNEQFF
D: .; J: TRBJ2-3; V: TRBV7-3; size: .; DNA: TGTGCCAGCAGCGCCGCTAACACAGATACGCAGTATTTT; CDR3: CASSAANTDTQYF
D: TRBD1; J: TRBJ1-4; V: TRBV30; size: few; DNA: TGTGCCTGGAGTACAGGGGGAGATGAAAAACTGTTTTTT; CDR3: CAWSTGGDEKLFF
D: .; J: TRBJ2-6; V: TRBV28; size: .; DNA: TGTGCCAGCGGACAAACCCAATACTCTGGGGCCAACGTCCTGACTTTC; CDR3: CASGQTQYSGANVLTF
D: .; J: TRBJ1-4; V: TRBV14; size: .; DNA: TGTGCCAGCAGCCAAGAAGGGGTGGCTAATGAAAAACTGTTTTTT; CDR3: CASSQEGVANEKLFF
D: .; J: TRBJ1-2; V: TRBV7-9; size: once; DNA: TGTGCCAGCAGCTTAGTTGTCCCGCGCGGGGGCTACACCTTC; CDR3: CASSLVVPRGGYTF
D: .; J: TRBJ2-7; V: TRBV29-1; size: .; DNA: TGCAGCGTTAGAGAGCTTGTGAGGGACTCCTACGAGCAGTACTTC; CDR3: CSVRELVRDSYEQYF
D: .; J: TRBJ1-5; V: TRBV7-2; size: .; DNA: TGTGCCAGCAGCCGGGACGGTGGGTCTCCTCAGCCCCAGCATTTT; CDR3: CASSRDGGSPQPQHF
D: .; J: TRBJ2-2; V: TRBV12-5; size: .; DNA: TGTGCTAGTGGTTTGGTACGGGGTACGAACACCGGGGAGCTGTTTTTT; CDR3: CASGLVRGTNTGELFF
D: .; J: TRBJ1-5; V: TRBV5-5; size: .; DNA: TGTGCCAGCAGCCAGGGAAATAGCAATCAGCCCCAGCATTTT; CDR3: CASSQGNSNQPQHF
D: .; J: TRBJ2-7; V: TRBV5-1; size: .; DNA: TGCGCCAGCAGCTCGACGCGTACTGGACACTACGAGCAGTACTTC; CDR3: CASSSTRTGHYEQYF
D: .; J: TRBJ2-7; V: TRBV19; size: few; DNA: TGTGCCAGTAGAAGAGACAGAGTCACCTACGAGCAGTACTTC; CDR3: CASRRDRVTYEQYF
D: .; J: TRBJ2-3; V: TRBV11-2; size: .; DNA: TGTGCCAGCAGTTATCAGGGTTCCTTTTTCAGAGATACGCAGTATTTT; CDR3: CASSYQGSFFRDTQYF